This T cell receptor (beta chain) is from a study of blood T cell repertoires in COVID-19. Libraries were prepared by immunoSEQ multiplex PCR; TCRdb keeps only in-frame clonotypes and omits some of them. The sample includes about 110,000 clones, 60% to 80% seen only once; the top ten take approximately 0.9%. In germline, CDR1 is MNHEY, CDR2 SVGAGI. With 4 bases clipped from V and 5 bases from J, the junction kept 6 bases outside the gene matches. The CDR3 totals 15 residues. The chain carries TRBV6-5 and TRBJ2-5; TRBD1 matches 11 bases. The sequencing input was peripheral blood. This sequence originates from a human donor with acute or convalescent COVID-19. The donor label of this sample is uncertain. CDR3 amino acids: CASSFLGQGAETQYF. DNA of the CDR3: TGTGCCAGCAGTTTCTTAGGACAGGGGGCCGAGACCCAGTACTTC.